This entry is about one TCR beta chain. Its antigen is not identified. TCRdb's table, derived via immunoSEQ multiplex PCR, lists solely in-frame clones and lacks some. The sample has tens of thousands of clones, around 89% seen once. The data are from a study of OX40 agonist ivuxolimab in advanced cancers. Study overall: Prior anti-PD-1, anti-PD-L1 or anti-CTLA-4 therapy did not bar entry, and approximately 40% had some.

With baseline, cycle 4 day 1, and cycle 7 day 1 as timepoints, blood was sampled. Whole-study findings and limits: Compared with others, partial responders at 0.1-3.0 mg/kg displayed clonal expansion among the lowest.

The sample was CD4+ or CD8+ T cells sorted from blood, taken in a trial of the OX40 agonist ivuxolimab. The receptor's source is an adult with an advanced solid tumor such as melanoma, head and neck, liver or kidney cancer.

CDR3 region: CASSSTISAGGPAEQYF. For the CDR3, the DNA is TGTGCCAGCAGCTCTACCATATCGGCGGGAGGGCCGGCCGAGCAGTACTTC. The chain uses TRBV5-6 and TRBJ2-7; TRBD2 agrees at 9 bases. Germline trimming cut 3 bases from V and 6 bases from J; bases unmatched to any gene: 16. The CDR3 length is 17 residues. CDR1 and CDR2 from the germline V gene are SGHDT and YYEEEE.